This paragraph covers one TCR beta chain sequence. Its antigen is unidentified. Patients were newly diagnosed with stage II-IVA oral cavity squamous cell carcinoma without prior systemic or radiation treatment. Cohort: HPV-negative, locally advanced oral cavity squamous cell carcinoma patients. No culture or expansion preceded analysis of these blood cells. The sample belongs to a study of neoadjuvant anti-PD-1 for oral cavity cancer. Germline CDR1 and CDR2: SGHVS and FQNEAQ. The length of the CDR3 is 18 residues. V lost 4 bases and J lost 1; bases outside the gene matches: 16. Study conclusions and caveats: With a few patients per group, TCR findings need larger cohorts.

Profiling relied on immunoSEQ multiplex PCR, and the TCRdb table lists in-frame clones only, not all of them. The sample holds about 79,000 clones; 83% are singletons and the top ten take approximately 3%. The source material was PBMCs, sampled before nivolumab (anti-PD-1) treatment. This sequence was found in a person between 35 and 79 years old with oral cavity squamous cell carcinoma. The genes are TRBV7-8 and TRBJ2-7; 7 positions agree with TRBD1. CDR3 protein: CASSSARYRDRLSYEQYF. Written as DNA, the CDR3 is TGTGCCAGCAGCTCGGCCCGATACCGGGACAGACTTTCCTACGAGCAGTACTTC. The full variable domain, rest sourced from reference TRBV7-8 and TRBJ2-7, is GAGVSQSPRYKVAKRGQDVALRCDPISGHVSLFWYQQALGQGPEFLTYFQNEAQLDKSGLPSDRFFAERPEGSVSTLKIQRTQQEDSAVYLCASSSARYRDRLSYEQYFGPGTRLTVT.